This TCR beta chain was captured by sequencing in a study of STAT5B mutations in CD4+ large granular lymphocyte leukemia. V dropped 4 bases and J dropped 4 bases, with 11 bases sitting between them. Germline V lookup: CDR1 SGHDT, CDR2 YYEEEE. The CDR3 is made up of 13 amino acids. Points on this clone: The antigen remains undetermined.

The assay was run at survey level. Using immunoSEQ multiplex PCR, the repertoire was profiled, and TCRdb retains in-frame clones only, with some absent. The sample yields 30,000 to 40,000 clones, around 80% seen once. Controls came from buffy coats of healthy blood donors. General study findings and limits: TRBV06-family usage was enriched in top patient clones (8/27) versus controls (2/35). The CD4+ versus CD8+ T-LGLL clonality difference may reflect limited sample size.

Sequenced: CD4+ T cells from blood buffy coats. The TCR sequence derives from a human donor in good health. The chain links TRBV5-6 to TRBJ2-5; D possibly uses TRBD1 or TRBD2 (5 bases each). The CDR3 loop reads CASSKGRRETQYF. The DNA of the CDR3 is TGTGCCAGCAGCAAGGGACGCAGAGAGACCCAGTACTTC.